This T cell receptor beta chain comes out of a study of T cells in women clearing cervical HPV infection (dated 2018 in TCRdb). For the study in its entirety: The cases were 20 to 30 women with histologically confirmed HPV16-related CIN3 or worse, and 2 of those women had invasive cancers. The controls were 25 or so women whose single incident HPV16 infection cleared within 12 months with no development of precancer or cancer. Blood from cases was collected at the visit at which the lesion was first identified, whereas blood from controls was collected once infection was no longer detected. For cases, the median interval between lesion detection and blood sampling was around 160 days, with an interquartile range of about 80 to 210 days. Because only a few women had HLA typing data, the possibility that HLA type acted as a confounder could not be ruled out. An exploratory proof-of-principle case-control study, nested within the Guanacaste HPV Natural History Study in Costa Rica, was conducted to compare TCR repertoires across cervical HPV16 outcomes. Cases and controls were matched on age within five years and on year of sample collection. Cases had a median age of approximately 35 years compared with roughly 41 for controls, and baseline characteristics showed no significant differences between the groups. The parent cohort enrolled 8,500 to 11,000 women aged 18 or older in Guanacaste, Costa Rica, during about 1992 to 1995 and followed them for seven to eight years. Five blinded duplicates per group were added as quality controls, giving 60 or so samples: 50 or so participants and 10 replicates. General study outcomes and caveats: Significantly higher TCR repertoire richness was observed in CIN3+ cases than in controls across sequencing depths, whereas no difference in evenness was found. Random forest classifiers combining richness and V gene abundances distinguished cases from controls with an estimated AUC of 0.8 to 0.9. Lower TRBV6-7 relative abundance was observed in cases than in controls (0.11% versus 0.16%; Bonferroni P = 0.0008). T-cell numbers per sample were unknown, so richness differences could reflect varying T-cell content rather than repertoire biology. The cross-sectional design could not show whether associations preceded infection or resulted from it; effector/memory subsets and HPV-specific T cells were not isolated.

As concerns this clone: What antigen it recognizes has not been identified. Coverage ceases 3 residues before the CDR3 finishes, and the germline J gene fills in the end.

CDR1 SEHNR and CDR2 FQNEAQ were looked up in the germline V gene (reference sequence). The CDR3, from cysteine to phenylalanine, totals 11 residues. Only the CDR3 bases that were read are kept: 24 of them, in frame from base 1. Every participant had a single incident cervical HPV16 infection, and prevalent HPV16 infections were excluded. Cervical HPV DNA was detected with MY09/MY11 PCR, and genotyping was done with dot-blot hybridization. Fifteen mL of heparinized blood was centrifuged, after which the buffy coat was aliquoted, frozen at -30 degrees C, and then stored at -80 degrees C. QIAGEN kits were used to extract genomic DNA from the buffy coat specimens. TCR beta CDR3 regions were amplified by multiplex PCR from an average of roughly 1.1 ug genomic DNA per sample using the immunoSEQ assay. Primer bias was corrected in the assay by using a complete synthetic TCR repertoire to establish an amplification baseline. Amplicons were sequenced on the Illumina platform. Under the source paper's analysis protocol: Sequences were error-corrected by clustering with frequency ratios and a modified nearest-neighbor algorithm and were then analyzed in the immunoSEQ Analyzer with IMGT gene definitions. TCR richness and evenness were averaged over 20 rarefaction repeats at each rarefaction depth, excluding samples with fewer sequences than the depth. V, D and J gene relative abundances were compared between groups with Wilcoxon rank sum tests, applying FDR correction. For the blinded duplicates, the intraclass correlation was 90% to 97% for TCR richness and averaged around 81% across 66 gene segments. TCRdb mirrors the immuneACCESS table, restricted to in-frame sequences. Some clones are absent from its copies; in checked studies, under half trace to an unresolved V gene, and the reason for the others is unknown. Clonal size and the V and J genes are those of that table, whereas D and trimming came from the DNA. The table for this sample shows roughly 50,000 clones. 35% to 45% of the sample is in the top ten clones.

The chain uses TRBV7-9 and TRBJ1-2; a confident D gene designation cannot be given. The TCR comes from a woman between 18 and 75 years old with a cervical HPV16 infection that either progressed to CIN3+ or cleared (not recorded which). Sequencing used blood buffy coat. The CDR3 DNA, read in part, is TGTGCCAGCAGCTTAGCCTACGAC. Protein translation: CASSLAYD. The full-length CDR3 reads as CASSLAYDYTF. With the portions outside the CDR3 filled from the reference TRBV7-9 and TRBJ1-2 genes, the complete variable region becomes DTGVSQNPRHKITKRGQNVTFRCDPISEHNRLYWYRQTLGQGPEFLTYFQNEAQLEKSRLLSDRFSAERPKGSFSTLEIQRTEQGDSAMYLCASSLAYDYTFGSGTRLTVV.